Below, one TCR beta chain is given with its context. This clonotype has just a few counts. There is no known antigen for this receptor. No per-base quality is available; no much larger clone lies one base away. The record originates from a study of T cells in Graves' hyperthyroidism and ophthalmopathy (dated by TCRdb to the late 2010s). Broadly, across the study: Peripheral blood was sampled at the time of initial diagnosis, prior to any treatment. TCR V-J signatures able to tell the groups apart were searched for in a discovery cohort of 90 to 100 patients, of whom around 43 had Graves' ophthalmopathy and under 65 had stable Graves' hyperthyroidism. Prospective prediction of ophthalmopathy was tested in an independent validation cohort consisting of 18 to 20 hyperthyroidism patients and approximately 16 patients who later progressed to ophthalmopathy. The 100 discovery patients were randomly split 7:3 into training and test sets. Thyroid tissue and blood T-cell repertoires from over 5 Graves' hyperthyroidism patients were also compared in the study. Once sampling was done, hyperthyroidism patients were given methimazole at a starting dose of 30 mg daily, whereas ophthalmopathy patients were given high-dose intravenous methylprednisolone. The paper reports TCR Vbeta CDR3 sequencing of 140 or so peripheral blood samples: 40 to 45 ophthalmopathy, 75 to 80 hyperthyroidism and about 17 progressor patients.

The hyperthyroidism patients were between 18 and 65 years old and newly diagnosed, with a disease duration of less than 2 months. Patients with uncontrolled infections, other autoimmune diseases, pregnancy or lactation were excluded. Diagnoses relied on clinical symptoms, serum thyroxine and TRAb, thyroid ultrasound and orbital computed tomography. For progressor patients, blood was drawn at the first diagnosis of hyperthyroidism, before any ophthalmopathy symptoms had appeared. Ficoll-Paque density gradient centrifugation was used to isolate PBMCs from approximately 10 ml of fresh peripheral blood. Progressor patients were first diagnosed with Graves' hyperthyroidism and then developed ophthalmopathy during follow-up. Trizol reagent was used to extract total RNA, and RNA quality was then checked on an Agilent 2100 Bioanalyzer. The CDR3, from cysteine to phenylalanine, totals 14 residues. CDR3 DNA only is kept here, 42 bases in frame from base 1. Per the germline V gene, MDHEN is the CDR1 and SYDVKM is the CDR2. V has 1 base trimmed and J has 7 bases trimmed; junction bases matching no gene number 3.

The paper as a whole reports these results and caveats: In validation, progression to ophthalmopathy was predicted by the model with 70% to 71% sensitivity and around 76% specificity, a median of roughly six months before onset. Ophthalmopathy was separated from stable hyperthyroidism by a 13 V-J signature model, with 85% to 90% sensitivity and 81% to 82% specificity obtained in cross-validation and 80%/75% obtained in testing. No statistical method was used to set the sample size in advance, and investigators knew the group allocation. Blood samples also contained most of the expanded thyroid clonotypes (frequency above 0.001), which suggests that blood repertoires may reflect thyroid immune responses.

The TCR beta CDR3 regions were amplified from the RNA transcripts. For the first round of RT-PCR on the TCR CDR3, the HTBI primer set was used together with the Qiagen OneStep RT-PCR kit. The libraries were constructed in a second round of multiplex PCR and then size-selected and purified. Paired-end sequencing of the libraries was performed with 100 bp reads on an Illumina HiSeq2000. The paper's processing steps were these. SOAPnuke was used to process the raw data, with reads discarded if the reads contained adapters or uncalled bases, had a mean Phred below 15, or lacked an exact constant-primer or identifier match. High-quality paired reads were merged with COPE v1.2.5, and unique nucleotide sequences were defined as clonotypes. MiTCR v1.1 was used to align clonotypes to the IMGT TRBV, TRBD and TRBJ reference segments. Only V-J combinations with frequency above 0.0001, covering 98% to 99.2% of repertoires, were analysed. The TCS score was defined as F50 (clonal expansion) divided by E x V (chaos), with BLOSUM62-based TCRdist calculated between CDR3 peptides within each V-J. Welch's t-statistics and random forest reduced 500 to 550 V-J features to 13, which were used in a naive Bayes classifier (R e1071). TCRdb took the public reads, trimmed them with fastp at Q25, ran MiXCR for clone calling and kept in-frame beta chains. Records with the same CDR3 protein are collapsed into one entry carrying the most frequent genes and DNA. These V and J calls derive from TCRdb rather than the authors' analysis. The sample records 370,000 or so distinct CDR3 sequences, approximately 14% of which are singletons. Together, the top ten hold about 30% of the sample.

Material for sequencing was blood. The rearranged chain carries TRBV28 and TRBJ2-1; 8 central bases correspond to TRBD1. This receptor was obtained from a woman aged 18-29 years with Graves' hyperthyroidism that later progressed to Graves' ophthalmopathy. The DNA sequence follows: TGTGCCAGCAGTTTATTGCAGGGGGCGAATGAGCAGTTCTTC. It translates as CASSLLQGANEQFF.